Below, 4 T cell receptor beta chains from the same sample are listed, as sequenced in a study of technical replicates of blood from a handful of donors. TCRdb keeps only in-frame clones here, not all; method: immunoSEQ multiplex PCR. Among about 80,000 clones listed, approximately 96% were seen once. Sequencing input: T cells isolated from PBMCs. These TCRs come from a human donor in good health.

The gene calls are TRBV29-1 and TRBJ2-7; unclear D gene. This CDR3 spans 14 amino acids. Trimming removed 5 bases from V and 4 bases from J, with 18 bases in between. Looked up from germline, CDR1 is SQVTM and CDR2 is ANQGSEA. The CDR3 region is CSVRGGQSSYEQYF. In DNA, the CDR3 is TGCAGCGTTCGTGGTGGGCAGTCTTCATACGAGCAGTACTTC.

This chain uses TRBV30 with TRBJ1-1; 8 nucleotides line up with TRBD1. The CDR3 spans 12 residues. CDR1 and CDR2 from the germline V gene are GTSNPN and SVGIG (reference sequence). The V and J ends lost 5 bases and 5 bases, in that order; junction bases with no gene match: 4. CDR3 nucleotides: TGTGCCTGGGGATACAGGGGGACTGAAGCTTTCTTT. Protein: CAWGYRGTEAFF.

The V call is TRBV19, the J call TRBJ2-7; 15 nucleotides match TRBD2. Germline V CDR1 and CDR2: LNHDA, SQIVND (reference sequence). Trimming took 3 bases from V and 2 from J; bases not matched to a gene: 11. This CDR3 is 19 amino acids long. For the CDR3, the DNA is TGTGCCAGTAGTATTGAAACCGGACTAGCGGGAGGGGCGCCCTACGAGCAGTACTTC. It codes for CASSIETGLAGGAPYEQYF.

The CDR3 coding sequence is TGCGCCAGCAGCCAAGATAAGGGGTACGAGCAGTACTTC. As protein: CASSQDKGYEQYF. The chain employs TRBV4-3 and TRBJ2-7; possible D gene TRBD1, 5 bases. Trimming removed 0 bases at V and 4 bases at J, with 7 bases between. The germline V gene encodes CDR1 LGHNA and CDR2 YSLEER. The CDR3 has 13 residues.